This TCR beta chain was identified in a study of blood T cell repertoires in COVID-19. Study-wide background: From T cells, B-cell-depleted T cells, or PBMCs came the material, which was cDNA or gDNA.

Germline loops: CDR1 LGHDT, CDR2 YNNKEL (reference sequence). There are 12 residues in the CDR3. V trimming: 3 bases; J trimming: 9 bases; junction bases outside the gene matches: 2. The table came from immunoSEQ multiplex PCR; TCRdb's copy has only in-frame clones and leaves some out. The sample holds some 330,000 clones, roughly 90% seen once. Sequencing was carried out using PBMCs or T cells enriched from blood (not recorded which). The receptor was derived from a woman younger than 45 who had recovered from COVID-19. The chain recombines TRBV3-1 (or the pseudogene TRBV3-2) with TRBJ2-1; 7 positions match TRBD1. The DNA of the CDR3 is TGTGCCAGCAGCCAGACAGGGTTTGAGCAGTTCTTC. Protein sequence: CASSQTGFEQFF.